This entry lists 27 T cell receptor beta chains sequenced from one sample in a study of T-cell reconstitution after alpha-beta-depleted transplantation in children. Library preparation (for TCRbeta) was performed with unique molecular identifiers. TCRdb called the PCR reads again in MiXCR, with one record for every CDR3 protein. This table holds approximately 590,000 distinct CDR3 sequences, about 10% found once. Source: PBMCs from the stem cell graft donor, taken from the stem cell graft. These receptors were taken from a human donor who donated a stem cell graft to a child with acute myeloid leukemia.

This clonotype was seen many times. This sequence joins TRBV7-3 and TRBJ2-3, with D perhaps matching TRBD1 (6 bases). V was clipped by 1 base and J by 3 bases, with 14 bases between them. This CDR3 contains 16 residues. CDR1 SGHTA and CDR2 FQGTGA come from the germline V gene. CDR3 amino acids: CASSLRQGLGTDTQYF. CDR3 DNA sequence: TGTGCCAGCAGCTTAAGGCAGGGGCTGGGAACAGATACGCAGTATTTT. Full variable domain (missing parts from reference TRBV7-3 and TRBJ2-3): GAGVSQTPSNKVTEKGKYVELRCDPISGHTALYWYRQSLGQGPEFLIYFQGTGAADDSGLPNDRFFAVRPEGSVSTLKIQRTERGDSAVYLCASSLRQGLGTDTQYFGPGTRLTVL.

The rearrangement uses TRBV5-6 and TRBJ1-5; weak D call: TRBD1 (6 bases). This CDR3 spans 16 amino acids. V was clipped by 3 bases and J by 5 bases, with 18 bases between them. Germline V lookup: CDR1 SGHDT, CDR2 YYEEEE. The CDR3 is CASSWRGLGRDQPQHF. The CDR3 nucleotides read TGTGCCAGCAGCTGGAGGGGGTTGGGCCGAGATCAGCCCCAGCATTTT.

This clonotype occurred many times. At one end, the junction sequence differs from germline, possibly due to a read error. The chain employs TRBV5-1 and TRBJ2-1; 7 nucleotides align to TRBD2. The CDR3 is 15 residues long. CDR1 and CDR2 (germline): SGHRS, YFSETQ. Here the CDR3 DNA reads TGCGCCAGCAGCTTGCTCCGGACTAGGTACACTGAGCAGTTCTTC. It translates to CASSLLRTRYTEQFF.

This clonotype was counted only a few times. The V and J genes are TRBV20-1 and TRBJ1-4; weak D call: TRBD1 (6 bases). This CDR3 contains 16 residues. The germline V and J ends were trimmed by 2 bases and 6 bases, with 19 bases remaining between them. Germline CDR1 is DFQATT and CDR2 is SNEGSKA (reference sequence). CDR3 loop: CSARPNAQGRDEKLFF. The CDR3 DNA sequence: TGCAGTGCTAGACCTAACGCCCAGGGGCGGGATGAAAAACTGTTTTTT.

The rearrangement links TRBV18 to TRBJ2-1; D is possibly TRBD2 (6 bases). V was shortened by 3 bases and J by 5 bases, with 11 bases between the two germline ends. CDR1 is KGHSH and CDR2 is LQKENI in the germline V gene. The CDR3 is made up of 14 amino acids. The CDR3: CASSPRGGNNEQFF. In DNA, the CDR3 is TGTGCCAGCTCACCCCGGGGCGGGAACAATGAGCAGTTCTTC. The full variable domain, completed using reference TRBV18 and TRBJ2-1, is NAGVMQNPRHLVRRRGQEARLRCSPMKGHSHVYWYRQLPEEGLKFMVYLQKENIIDESGMPKERFSAEFPKEGPSILRIQQVVRGDSAAYFCASSPRGGNNEQFFGPGTRLTVL.

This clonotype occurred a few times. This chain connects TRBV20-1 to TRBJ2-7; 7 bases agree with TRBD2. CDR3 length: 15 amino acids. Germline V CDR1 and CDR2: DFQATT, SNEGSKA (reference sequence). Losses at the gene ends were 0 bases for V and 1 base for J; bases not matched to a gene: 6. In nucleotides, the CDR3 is TGCAGTGCTAGAGATACGGGAGGCAGTTCCTACGAGCAGTACTTC. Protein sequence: CSARDTGGSSYEQYF.

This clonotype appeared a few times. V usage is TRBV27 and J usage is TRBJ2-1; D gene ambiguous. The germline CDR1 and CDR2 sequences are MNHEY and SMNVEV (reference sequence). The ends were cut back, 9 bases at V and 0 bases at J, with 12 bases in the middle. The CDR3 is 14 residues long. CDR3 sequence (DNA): TGTGCCAGTTCCGAAGGAAGCTCCTACAATGAGCAGTTCTTC. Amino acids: CASSEGSSYNEQFF.

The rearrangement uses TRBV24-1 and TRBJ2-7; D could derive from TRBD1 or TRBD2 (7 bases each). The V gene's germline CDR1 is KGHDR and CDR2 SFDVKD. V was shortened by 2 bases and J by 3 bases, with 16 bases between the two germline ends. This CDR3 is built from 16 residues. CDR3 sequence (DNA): TGTGCCACCAGTGATTCGCGGCAGGGGGGGTTCTACGAGCAGTACTTC. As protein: CATSDSRQGGFYEQYF.

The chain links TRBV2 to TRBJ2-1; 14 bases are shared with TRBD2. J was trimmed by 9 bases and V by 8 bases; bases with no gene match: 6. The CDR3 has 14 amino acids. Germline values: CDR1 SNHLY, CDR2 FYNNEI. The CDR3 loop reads CASGLAGGSSEQFF. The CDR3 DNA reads TGTGCCAGCGGACTAGCGGGAGGTTCCTCTGAGCAGTTCTTC. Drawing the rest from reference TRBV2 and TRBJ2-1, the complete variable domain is EPEVTQTPSHQVTQMGQEVILRCVPISNHLYFYWYRQILGQKVEFLVSFYNNEISEKSEIFDDQFSVERPDGSNFTLKIRSTKLEDSAMYFCASGLAGGSSEQFFGPGTRLTVL.

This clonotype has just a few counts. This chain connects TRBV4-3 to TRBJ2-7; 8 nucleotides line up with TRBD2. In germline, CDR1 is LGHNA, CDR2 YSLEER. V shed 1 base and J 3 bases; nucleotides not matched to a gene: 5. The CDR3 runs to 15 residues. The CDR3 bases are TGCGCCAGCAGCCAAGCTCGGGAGGGCCTCTACGAGCAGTACTTC. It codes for CASSQAREGLYEQYF.

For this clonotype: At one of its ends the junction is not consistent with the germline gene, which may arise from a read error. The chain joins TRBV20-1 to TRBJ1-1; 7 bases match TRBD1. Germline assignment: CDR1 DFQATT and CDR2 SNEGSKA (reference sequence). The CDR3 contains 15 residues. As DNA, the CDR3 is TGCAGTGCTAGGAGGGGGCGCGGATTGAACCCTGAAGCTTTCTTT. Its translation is CSARRGRGLNPEAFF.

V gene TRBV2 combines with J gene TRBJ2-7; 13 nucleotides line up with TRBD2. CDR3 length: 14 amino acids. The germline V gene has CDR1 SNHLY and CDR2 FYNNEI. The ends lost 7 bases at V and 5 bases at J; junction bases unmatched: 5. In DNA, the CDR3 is TGTGCCAGCATTAAGGGACTAGCGGGAAACGAGCAGTACTTC. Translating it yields CASIKGLAGNEQYF.

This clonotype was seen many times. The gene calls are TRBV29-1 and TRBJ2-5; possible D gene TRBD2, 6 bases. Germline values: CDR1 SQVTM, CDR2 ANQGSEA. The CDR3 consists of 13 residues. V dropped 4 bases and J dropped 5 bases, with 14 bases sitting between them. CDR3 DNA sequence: TGCAGCGTTGCATCGGGAGTAAGGGAGACCCAGTACTTC. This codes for CSVASGVRETQYF.

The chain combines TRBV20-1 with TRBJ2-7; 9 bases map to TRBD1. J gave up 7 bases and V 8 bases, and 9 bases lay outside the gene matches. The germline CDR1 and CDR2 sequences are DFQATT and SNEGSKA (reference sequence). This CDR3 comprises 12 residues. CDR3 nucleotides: TGCAGTCCATGGACAGGGGTGGGAGAGCAGTACTTC. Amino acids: CSPWTGVGEQYF.

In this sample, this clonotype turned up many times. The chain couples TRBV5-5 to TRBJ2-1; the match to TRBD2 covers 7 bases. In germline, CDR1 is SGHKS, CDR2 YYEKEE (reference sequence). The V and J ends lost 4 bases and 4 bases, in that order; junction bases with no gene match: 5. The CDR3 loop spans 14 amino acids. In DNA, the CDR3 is TGTGCCAGCAGCACGGGACTATCTTACAATGAGCAGTTCTTC. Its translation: CASSTGLSYNEQFF. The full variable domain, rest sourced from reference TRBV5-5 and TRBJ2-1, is DAGVTQSPTHLIKTRGQQVTLRCSPISGHKSVSWYQQVLGQGPQFIFQYYEKEERGRGNFPDRFSARQFPNYSSELNVNALLLGDSALYLCASSTGLSYNEQFFGPGTRLTVL.

The CDR3 is CASRNSGIPNQPQHF. The CDR3 DNA sequence: TGTGCCAGCAGAAACTCGGGGATTCCCAATCAGCCCCAGCATTTT. The rearrangement joins TRBV6-2 or TRBV6-3 to TRBJ1-5; D gene ambiguous. Trimming shortened V by 6 bases and J by 3 bases, and 15 bases separated the two germline ends. Germline-derived CDR1 and CDR2 are MNHEY and SVGEGT. The CDR3 runs 15 residues.

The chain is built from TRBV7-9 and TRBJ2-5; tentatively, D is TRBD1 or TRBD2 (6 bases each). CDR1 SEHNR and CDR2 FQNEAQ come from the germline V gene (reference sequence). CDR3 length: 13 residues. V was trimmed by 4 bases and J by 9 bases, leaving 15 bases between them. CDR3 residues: CASSSTGPGAQYF. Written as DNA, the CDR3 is TGTGCCAGCAGCTCGACAGGTCCGGGGGCCCAGTACTTC. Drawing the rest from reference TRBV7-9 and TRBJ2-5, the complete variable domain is DTGVSQNPRHKITKRGQNVTFRCDPISEHNRLYWYRQTLGQGPEFLTYFQNEAQLEKSRLLSDRFSAERPKGSFSTLEIQRTEQGDSAMYLCASSSTGPGAQYFGPGTRLLVL.

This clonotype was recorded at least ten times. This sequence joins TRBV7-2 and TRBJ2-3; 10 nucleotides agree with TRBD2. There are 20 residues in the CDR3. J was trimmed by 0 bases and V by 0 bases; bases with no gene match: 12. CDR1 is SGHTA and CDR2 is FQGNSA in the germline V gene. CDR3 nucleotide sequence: TGTGCCAGCAGCTTAGCCCGGACTAGCGGAAGGAAATCTAGCACAGATACGCAGTATTTT. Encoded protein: CASSLARTSGRKSSTDTQYF.

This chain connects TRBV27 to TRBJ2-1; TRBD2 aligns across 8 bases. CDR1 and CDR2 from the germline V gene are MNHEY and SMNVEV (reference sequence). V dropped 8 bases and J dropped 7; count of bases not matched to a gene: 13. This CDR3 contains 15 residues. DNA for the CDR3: TGTGCCAGCGTTGAGAGCGGGAGCCCTGGGAATGAGCAGTTCTTC. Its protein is CASVESGSPGNEQFF.

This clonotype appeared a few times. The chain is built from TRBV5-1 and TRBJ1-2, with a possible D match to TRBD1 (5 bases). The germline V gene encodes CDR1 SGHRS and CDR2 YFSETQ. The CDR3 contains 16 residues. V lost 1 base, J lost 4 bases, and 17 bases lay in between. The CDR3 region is CASSLSDFQGSYGYTF. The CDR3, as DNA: TGCGCCAGCAGCTTGTCGGATTTTCAGGGATCCTATGGCTACACCTTC.

The CDR3 is CSARDGEQISGANVLTF. DNA of the CDR3: TGCAGTGCTAGAGATGGAGAACAGATCTCTGGGGCCAACGTCCTGACTTTC. The chain carries TRBV20-1 and TRBJ2-6; D is unresolved. Trimming removed 0 bases at V and 0 bases at J, with 12 bases between. Germline CDR1 and CDR2: DFQATT and SNEGSKA (reference sequence). This CDR3 contains 17 residues.

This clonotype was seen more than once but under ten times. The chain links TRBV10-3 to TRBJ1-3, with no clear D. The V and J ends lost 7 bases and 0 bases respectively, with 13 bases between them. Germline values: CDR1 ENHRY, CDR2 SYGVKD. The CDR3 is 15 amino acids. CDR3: CAITRDLSSGNTIYF. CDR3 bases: TGTGCCATCACCCGAGACCTGAGCTCTGGAAACACCATATATTTT.

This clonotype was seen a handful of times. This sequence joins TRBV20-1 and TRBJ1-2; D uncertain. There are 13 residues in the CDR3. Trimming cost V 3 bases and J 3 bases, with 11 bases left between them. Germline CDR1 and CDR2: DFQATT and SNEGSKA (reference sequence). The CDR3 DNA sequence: TGCAGTGCTAGTCCCAGGAAGGACTATGGCTACACCTTC. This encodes CSASPRKDYGYTF.

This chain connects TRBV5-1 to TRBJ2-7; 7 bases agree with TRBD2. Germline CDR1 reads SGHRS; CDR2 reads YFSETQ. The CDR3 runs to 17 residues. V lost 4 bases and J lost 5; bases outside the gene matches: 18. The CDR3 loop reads CASSVTPGGGGGHEQYF. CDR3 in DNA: TGCGCCAGCAGCGTAACGCCGGGAGGAGGTGGCGGCCACGAGCAGTACTTC.

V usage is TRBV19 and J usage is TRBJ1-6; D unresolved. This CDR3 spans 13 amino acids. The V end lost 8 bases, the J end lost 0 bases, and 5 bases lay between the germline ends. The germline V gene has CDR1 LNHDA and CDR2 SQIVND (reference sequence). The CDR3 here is CASGVSYNSPLHF. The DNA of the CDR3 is TGTGCCAGTGGGGTCTCCTATAATTCACCCCTCCACTTT. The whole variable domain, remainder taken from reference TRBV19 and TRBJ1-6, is DGGITQSPKYLFRKEGQNVTLSCEQNLNHDAMYWYRQDPGQGLRLIYYSQIVNDFQKGDIAEGYSVSREKKESFPLTVTSAQKNPTAFYLCASGVSYNSPLHFGNGTRLTVT.

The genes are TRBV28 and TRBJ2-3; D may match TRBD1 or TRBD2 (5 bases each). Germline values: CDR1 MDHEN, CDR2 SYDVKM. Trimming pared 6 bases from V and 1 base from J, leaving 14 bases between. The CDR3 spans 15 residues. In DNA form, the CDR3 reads TGTGCCAGCAGCCAAGGGACCCTAGGCACAGATACGCAGTATTTT. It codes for CASSQGTLGTDTQYF.

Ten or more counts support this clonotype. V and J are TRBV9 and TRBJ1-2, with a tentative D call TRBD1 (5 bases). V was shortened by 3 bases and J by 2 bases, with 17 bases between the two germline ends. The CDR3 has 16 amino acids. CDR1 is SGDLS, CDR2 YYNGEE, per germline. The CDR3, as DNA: TGTGCCAGCAGCGCAGCCCGGGGGAGGCCAAACTATGGCTACACCTTC. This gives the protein CASSAARGRPNYGYTF.